This TCR beta chain derives from a study of alternative splicing in chronic myeloid leukemia remission (dated by TCRdb to 2018 to 2020). Some background on the complete study: RNA sequencing was used to profile peripheral blood taken from chronic-phase CML patients both at diagnosis and at remission, and those profiles were then compared against healthy donors. For diagnosis, remission and control samples alike, total RNA was extracted from peripheral blood mononuclear cells using Trizol. Female/male counts of 11/5 were recorded for diagnosis samples, 8/3 for remission samples and 2/4 for controls. Median ages of roughly 49 years at diagnosis, about 56 at remission and roughly 39 for healthy controls were recorded. What the authors observed across the whole study: At remission, blood cell composition was reshaped to resemble that of the lymphoid cell-enriched normal controls. Blood cell composition varied strongly between timepoints, moving from enrichment of myeloid progenitors at diagnosis to enrichment of mature lymphoid cells at remission.

Counted from cysteine to phenylalanine, this CDR3 has 12 amino acids. No DNA was logged. Reading the germline V gene (reference sequence) gives CDR1 GTSNPN and CDR2 SVGIG. Peripheral blood was obtained from roughly six healthy donors to serve as normal controls. Library prep was done by bulk RNA-seq. The TruSeq Stranded RNA sample prep kit was used to generate libraries of poly-A-enriched mRNA from an input of approximately 0.97 ug total RNA. Each sample was sequenced in triplicate using paired-end sequencing on a HiSeq 2500. A read length of 125 nucleotides per mate was used for RNA-seq. From the authors' description of their analysis: Reads were trimmed and aligned to hg38 using STAR v2.7, and quality control was performed with FASTQC, RSeQC and multiqc. Salmon 0.14.1 was used to quantify gene expression levels as transcripts per million (TPM). Principal component analysis suggested that trial, library batch, sequencing batch, treatment regimen and sex did not drive transcriptomic profiles. Once TCRdb had reprocessed the reads, it stored one entry per CDR3 protein sequence and supplied no DNA. These V and J calls derive from TCRdb rather than the authors' analysis. The sample contains around 300 distinct CDR3 sequences, nearly 96% of them found a single time. The ten biggest clones cover about 15% of the sample.

On this clonotype: Its antigen specificity is not known.

Sequenced material: PBMCs. The sequence came from a person aged 30-50 years in good health. The chain uses TRBV30 and TRBJ2-3. The CDR3 protein is CALRSSTDTQYF.